This record concerns one T cell receptor (beta chain) sequence. No antigen is known for it. TCRdb's copy holds only in-frame clones and misses some; the assay was immunoSEQ multiplex PCR. The profile shows about 150,000 clones, approximately 86% of them singletons. This sample was taken from a study of radiation and T cells in renal cell carcinoma. General study findings and limits: In blood, top tumor clones expanded by 2 weeks, shrinking by 4.

Time point defined: blood 4 weeks post-SBRT, at nephrectomy. The treatment: 15 Gy SBRT to primary tumor, nephrectomy 4 weeks later. Nephrectomy followed 15 Gy stereotactic body radiation by 4 weeks. After SBRT, blood was collected at 2 and 4 weeks, plus baseline. The patient's renal cell carcinoma had clear cell pathology. The material sequenced was blood, taken from a patient whose treatment included radiotherapy and nephrectomy. This receptor was identified in a woman aged 50 to 60 with renal cell carcinoma.

CDR3 coding DNA: TGTGCCAGCAGCTTAGATCGACAGGGCGTAATTTACTTC. Amino acids: CASSLDRQGVIYF. The chain recombines TRBV7-7 with TRBJ2-5; 7 bases agree with TRBD1. Germline CDR1 reads SSHAT; CDR2 reads FNYEAQ (reference sequence). The V gene end was trimmed by 1 base and the J gene end by 14 bases; junction bases not matched to a gene: 10. The CDR3 is 13 amino acids.